This T cell receptor beta chain was sequenced in a study of T cells after yellow fever vaccination. Study-level information: Preparation used SMART-Seq v4 Ultra Low Input for the low-cell-number fractions.

This clonotype has only one observation. Deletions cut 7 bases from V and 3 bases from J, with 17 bases between. CDR3 length: 15 amino acids. General observations from the study: Sorted memory subsets on day 0 lacked detectable levels of almost all vaccine-responding clonotypes. Peaking faster, on day 5 versus 15, the secondary response was nonetheless weaker.

One entry per CDR3 protein, called by TCRdb with MiXCR from the 5' RACE reads. The sample gives around 60,000 distinct CDR3 sequences, approximately 5.7% of which show up once; roughly 31% is in the top ten. This sequence originates from a man between 18 and 35 years old who received the YFV17D yellow fever vaccine. The chain has TRBV12-3 or TRBV12-4 and TRBJ2-3; D is unclear. The sample was PBMCs, either bulk or a sorted T-cell subset (CD4+, CD8+, memory, or dextramer-sorted; not recorded which), taken on the day of the yellow fever booster vaccination. The DNA of the CDR3 is TGTGCCAGCACCTCGGACGCCCAGAGGACAGATACGCAGTATTTT. Translated, it gives CASTSDAQRTDTQYF.